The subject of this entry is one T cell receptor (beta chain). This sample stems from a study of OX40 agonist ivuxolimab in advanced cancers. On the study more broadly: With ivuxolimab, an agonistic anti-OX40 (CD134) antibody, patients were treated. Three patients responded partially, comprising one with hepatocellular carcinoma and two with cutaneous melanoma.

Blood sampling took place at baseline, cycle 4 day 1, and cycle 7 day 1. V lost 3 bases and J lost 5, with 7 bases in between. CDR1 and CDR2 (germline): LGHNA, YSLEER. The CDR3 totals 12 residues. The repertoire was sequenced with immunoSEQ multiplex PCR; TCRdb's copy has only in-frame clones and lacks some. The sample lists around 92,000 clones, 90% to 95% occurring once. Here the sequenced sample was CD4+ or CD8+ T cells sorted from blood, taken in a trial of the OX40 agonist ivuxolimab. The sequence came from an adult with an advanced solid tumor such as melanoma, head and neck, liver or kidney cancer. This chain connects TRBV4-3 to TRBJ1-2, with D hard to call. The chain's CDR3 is CASSHFGYGYTF. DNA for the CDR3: TGCGCCAGCAGCCACTTTGGATATGGCTACACCTTC.